This TCR beta chain was sequenced in a study of STAT5B mutations in CD4+ large granular lymphocyte leukemia (dated 2022 in TCRdb). With regard to the full study: Among the healthy controls, the CDR3 'QG' motif was associated with a particular HLA allele. TCRbeta repertoires of CD4+ T-cell large granular lymphocyte leukemia patients were compared with those of healthy blood donors. The purity of purified fractions was confirmed by flow cytometry on FACSCanto II or FACSVerse to exceed 95% among lymphocytes.

The immunoSEQ assay at survey resolution was applied to genomic DNA for sequencing of TCRbeta rearrangements. On the authors' methods: A lowest detectable productive clonotype frequency of 2.59 x 10-5 was observed in the TCR sequencing data. Analyses included only productive TCRbeta rearrangements, meaning complete and in-frame sequences. The clonality of each sample was calculated as Simpson clonality in the immunoSEQ Analyzer version 3.0. Clones were categorized by frequency as very rare, small, medium, large (1-20%) or hyperexpanded (>20%). Generation probabilities were estimated with OLGA 1.2.3, V-gene circos plots were generated with VDJtools, specificities were searched for in VDJdb, and CDR3 motifs were identified with GLIPH. The table comes from immuneACCESS by way of TCRdb, which keeps in-frame sequences with V and J called. Part of the clones is missing from these tables; in studies checked, under half for an unresolved V gene and the rest for unknown reasons. V, J and clone size were drawn from that table, and D and trimming were deduced from the DNA. In all, the sample holds tens of thousands of clones, and 75% to 85% of those were seen once. In total, the top ten clones hold roughly 4.5% of the sample.

For this clone: No antigen is known for it. No clone much larger than this one lies a single base away; base qualities are absent.

Summary of the overall study and its limitations: Greater clonality appeared to be present in CD4-sorted patient repertoires than in healthy CD4+ repertoires, and the difference was retained after the putative leukemic clones were removed. Main leukemic clonotypes were private to each patient, although roughly 24% of the main leukemic clonotypes were found at low frequency in the non-leukemic repertoires of other patients. The data were not HLA-matched, and the relatively small sample size could explain the higher clonality seen in CD4+ compared with CD8+ T-LGLL. Enrichment of TRBV06-family usage was observed among the top patient clones (8/27) relative to healthy controls (2/35).

The healthy control group was made up of a few dozen blood donors, and the Finnish Red Cross blood service supplied their buffy coats. All TCR-sequenced material derived from peripheral blood: patient blood samples and healthy donor buffy coats. Ficoll-Hypaque gradient centrifugation was used to isolate peripheral blood mononuclear cells. CD4+ cells were purified magnetically from the buffy coats of healthy controls. Genomic DNA was extracted using the Gentra Puregene Cell and Tissue kit, and a Qubit 2.0 fluorometer was used to quantify it. The CDR3 covers 17 residues, taking in both the cysteine and the phenylalanine. Solely the CDR3 DNA is kept, with 51 bases framed from the first base. Cut back by 5 bases and 0 bases, the V and J ends lie 17 bases apart. From a lookup of the germline V gene, CDR1 and CDR2 are SGHTA and FQGNSA.

The source of this sequence is a human donor in good health. Recombination connected TRBV7-2 to TRBJ2-4, with no D gene named confidently. Sequences were obtained from CD4+ T cells from blood buffy coats. The DNA reads TGTGCCAGCAGCGACGAGGTAATTCCGCCAGCCAAAAACATTCAGTACTTC. Its product reads: CASSDEVIPPAKNIQYF.